A single sample gave rise to the 13 T cell receptor beta chains below, sequenced in a study of cytomegalovirus exposure and HLA in healthy donors. 13 Jbeta primers and 60 Vbeta primers were used for the PCR. TCRdb keeps only in-frame clones here, not all; method: immunoSEQ multiplex PCR. The sample carries roughly 130,000 clones, 75% to 85% recorded once. The sequencing input was PBMCs. These receptor sequences come from a man in his fifties in good health and CMV-seronegative.

This chain uses TRBV27 with TRBJ2-1; 11 bases align to TRBD2. Germline assignment: CDR1 MNHEY and CDR2 SMNVEV (reference sequence). V shed 3 bases and J 7 bases; nucleotides not matched to a gene: 11. This CDR3 contains 17 residues. The CDR3 reads CASSLWGRLAGLNEQFF. As DNA, the CDR3 is TGTGCCAGCAGTTTGTGGGGAAGACTAGCGGGGTTGAATGAGCAGTTCTTC.

The CDR3 DNA sequence: TGCGCCAGCAGCCGGGGAGGACTGGAGAACACTGAAGCTTTCTTT. Its translation is CASSRGGLENTEAFF. The chain recombines TRBV5-1 with TRBJ1-1, with no clear D. Germline V gene data show CDR1 as SGHRS and CDR2 as YFSETQ. This CDR3 region has 15 residues. Trimming removed 4 bases from V and 1 base from J, with 14 bases in between.

This rearrangement joins TRBV4-2 to TRBJ2-7; TRBD2 matches 10 bases. This CDR3 comprises 16 residues. V gave up 1 base and J gave up 3 bases; unmatched junction bases: 6. Germline V gene sequence: CDR1 LGHNA, CDR2 YNFKEQ. CDR3 nucleotide sequence: TGTGCCAGCAGCCAAGTCGGGATAGCGGGGGGCTACGAGCAGTACTTC. It codes for CASSQVGIAGGYEQYF.

The V gene is TRBV7-9, the J gene TRBJ1-3; D remains unclear. V lost 5 bases and J 0 bases, leaving 23 bases between the germline ends. This CDR3 spans 19 amino acids. CDR1 is SEHNR, CDR2 FQNEAQ, per germline (reference sequence). CDR3 loop: CASSPTEGQTVYSGNTIYF. The DNA for the CDR3 is TGTGCCAGCAGCCCAACTGAGGGTCAGACTGTATACTCTGGAAACACCATATATTTT.

This sequence joins TRBV6-5 and TRBJ2-3; D may be TRBD2 (6 bases). The CDR3 has 14 amino acids. Germline-derived CDR1 and CDR2 are MNHEY and SVGAGI. The V and J ends lost 10 bases and 0 bases respectively, with 14 bases between them. The CDR3 nucleotides read TGTGCCACCAAGCGGGCTGGGAGCACAGATACGCAGTATTTT. It translates to CATKRAGSTDTQYF.

The chain combines TRBV6-1 with TRBJ1-2; weak D call: TRBD1 (5 bases). Germline CDR1 and CDR2: MNHNS and SASEGT. With 2 bases removed from V and 2 bases from J, the gap between germline ends came to 12 bases. The CDR3 sequence is 15 residues long. Here the CDR3 reads CASSERGTRNYGYTF. The CDR3 DNA sequence: TGTGCCAGCAGTGAAAGGGGCACAAGAAACTATGGCTACACCTTC.

This chain connects TRBV2 to TRBJ2-3; 11 bases are shared with TRBD2. Losses at the gene ends were 6 bases for V and 8 bases for J; bases not matched to a gene: 7. Germline V gene lookup returns CDR1 SNHLY and CDR2 FYNNEI. This CDR3 is built from 14 residues. Here the CDR3 reads CASSPNSGGVTQYF. DNA of the CDR3: TGTGCCAGCAGCCCTAATAGCGGGGGGGTTACGCAGTATTTT.

The chain uses TRBV7-6 and TRBJ2-7; 7 bases fit TRBD1. Per germline, CDR1 SGHVS and CDR2 FNYEAQ. V gave up 5 bases and J gave up 5 bases; unmatched junction bases: 9. The CDR3 has 14 amino acids. CDR3 DNA sequence: TGTGCCAGCAGCCTCGGGACAGCCGCGGACGAGCAGTACTTC. Translating gives CASSLGTAADEQYF. The full variable domain, with the rest looked up from reference TRBV7-6 and TRBJ2-7, is GAGVSQSPRYKVTKRGQDVALRCDPISGHVSLYWYRQALGQGPEFLTYFNYEAQQDKSGLPNDRFSAERPEGSISTLTIQRTEQRDSAMYRCASSLGTAADEQYFGPGTRLTVT.

The J gene is TRBJ1-2, the V gene TRBV4-2; a possible D gene is TRBD1 (6 bases). Germline V lookup: CDR1 LGHNA, CDR2 YNFKEQ. Trimming left V 6 bases short and J 7 bases short, with 15 bases between. This CDR3 has 13 amino acids. The CDR3 spells CASRNLGARGYTF. CDR3 sequence (DNA): TGTGCCAGCAGGAATCTGGGGGCGCGTGGCTACACCTTC.

The rearrangement links TRBV5-4 to TRBJ1-2; weak D call: TRBD1 (6 bases). Looked up from germline, CDR1 is SGHNT and CDR2 is YYREEE (reference sequence). V was trimmed by 6 bases and J by 1 base, leaving 10 bases between them. The CDR3 spans 13 residues. This CDR3 reads CASTGTNNYGYTF. The CDR3 DNA is TGTGCCAGCACTGGGACAAATAACTATGGCTACACCTTC.

As concerns this clone: This sample also contains other DNA sequences that code for the same CDR3. V gene TRBV9 combines with J gene TRBJ1-2; D is possibly TRBD1 (6 bases). V was cut by 0 bases and J by 3 bases, with 9 bases left in between. In germline, CDR1 is SGDLS, CDR2 YYNGEE. CDR3 length: 14 amino acids. The chain's CDR3 is CASSVGGGDYGYTF. DNA for the CDR3: TGTGCCAGCAGCGTAGGAGGGGGAGACTATGGCTACACCTTC.

J is TRBJ1-5 and V is TRBV10-2; possibly TRBD1 for D (6 bases). CDR1 and CDR2 from the germline V gene are WSHSY and SAAADI. The CDR3 runs to 14 residues. The germline V and J ends were trimmed by 4 bases and 3 bases, with 10 bases remaining between them. This chain's CDR3 is CASSVGATNQPQHF. The CDR3 DNA is TGCGCCAGCAGTGTGGGGGCAACCAATCAGCCCCAGCATTTT.

The rearrangement uses TRBV6-5 and TRBJ1-2; D is undetermined. In germline, CDR1 is MNHEY, CDR2 SVGAGI. Trimming took 5 bases from V and 5 from J, leaving 9 bases between them. CDR3 length: 12 amino acids. The CDR3 region has the DNA TGTGCCAGCAGTGGCGGGGTTTATGGCTACACCTTC. Encoded protein: CASSGGVYGYTF.